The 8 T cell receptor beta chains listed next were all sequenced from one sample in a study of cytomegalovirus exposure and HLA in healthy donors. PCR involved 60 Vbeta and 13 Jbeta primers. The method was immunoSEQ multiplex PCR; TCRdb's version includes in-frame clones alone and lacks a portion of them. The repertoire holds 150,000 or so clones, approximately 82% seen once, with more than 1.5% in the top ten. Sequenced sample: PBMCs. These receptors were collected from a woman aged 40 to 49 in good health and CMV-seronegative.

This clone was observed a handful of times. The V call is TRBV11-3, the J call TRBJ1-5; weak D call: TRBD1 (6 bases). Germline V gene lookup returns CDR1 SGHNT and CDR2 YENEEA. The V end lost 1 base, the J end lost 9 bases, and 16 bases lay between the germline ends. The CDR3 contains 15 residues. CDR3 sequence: CASSLGRGGRRPQHF. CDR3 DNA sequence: TGTGCCAGCAGCTTAGGTCGGGGGGGCAGGAGGCCCCAGCATTTT.

CDR3 sequence: CASSAHRGRSEKLFF. In nucleotides, the CDR3 is TGTGCCAGCAGCGCACACAGGGGGCGAAGTGAAAAACTGTTTTTT. The rearrangement uses TRBV9 and TRBJ1-4; 9 nucleotides line up with TRBD1. CDR3 length: 15 residues. Germline lookup yields CDR1 SGDLS and CDR2 YYNGEE. With V trimmed by 3 bases and J by 7 bases, 7 bases remained unmatched.

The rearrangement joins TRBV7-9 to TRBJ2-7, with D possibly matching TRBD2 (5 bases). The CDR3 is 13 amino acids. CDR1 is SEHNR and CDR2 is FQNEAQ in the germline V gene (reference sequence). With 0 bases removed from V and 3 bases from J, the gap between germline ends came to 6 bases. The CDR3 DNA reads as TGTGCCAGCAGCTTAGCCCGGGGCTACGAGCAGTACTTC. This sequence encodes CASSLARGYEQYF.

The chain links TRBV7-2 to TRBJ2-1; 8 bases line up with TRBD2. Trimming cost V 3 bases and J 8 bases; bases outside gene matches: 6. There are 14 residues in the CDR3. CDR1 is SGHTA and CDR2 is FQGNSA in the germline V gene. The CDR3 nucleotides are TGTGCCAGCAGCTTTGGACTAGCTCGTGATGAGCAGTTCTTC. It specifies CASSFGLARDEQFF.

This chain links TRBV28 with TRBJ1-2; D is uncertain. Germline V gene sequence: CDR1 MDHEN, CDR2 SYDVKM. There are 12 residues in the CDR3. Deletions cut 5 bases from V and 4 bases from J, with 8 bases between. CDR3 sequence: CASSVASYGYTF. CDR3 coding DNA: TGTGCCAGCAGTGTAGCTTCCTATGGCTACACCTTC.

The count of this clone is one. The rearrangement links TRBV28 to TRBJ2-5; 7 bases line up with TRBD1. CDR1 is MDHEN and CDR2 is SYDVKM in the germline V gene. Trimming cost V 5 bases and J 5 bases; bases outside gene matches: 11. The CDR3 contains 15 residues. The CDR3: CASSPVTGNGETQYF. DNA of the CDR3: TGTGCCAGCAGTCCCGTGACAGGGAATGGCGAGACCCAGTACTTC.

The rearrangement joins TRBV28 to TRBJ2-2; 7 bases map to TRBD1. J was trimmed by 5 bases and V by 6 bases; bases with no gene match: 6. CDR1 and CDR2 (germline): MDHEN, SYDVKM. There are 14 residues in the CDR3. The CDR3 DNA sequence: TGTGCCAGCAGACCCGGGACAGTGACCGGGGAGCTGTTTTTT. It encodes CASRPGTVTGELFF.

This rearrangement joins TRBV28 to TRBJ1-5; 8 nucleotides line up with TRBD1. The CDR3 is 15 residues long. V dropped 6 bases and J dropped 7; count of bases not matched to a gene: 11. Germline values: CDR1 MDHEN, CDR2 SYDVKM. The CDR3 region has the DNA TGTGCCAGCAGACTTCCGGCGACAGGGGCCCAGCCCCAGCATTTT. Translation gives CASRLPATGAQPQHF. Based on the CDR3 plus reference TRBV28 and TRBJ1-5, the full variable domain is DVKVTQSSRYLVKRTGEKVFLECVQDMDHENMFWYRQDPGLGLRLIYFSYDVKMKEKGDIPEGYSVSREKKERFSLILESASTNQTSMYLCASRLPATGAQPQHFGDGTRLSIL.